One sample yielded the 6 T cell receptor beta chains listed below, sequenced in a study of T cells after posttransplantation cyclophosphamide. The table came from immunoSEQ multiplex PCR; TCRdb's copy has only in-frame clones and leaves some out. Singletons are absent from the sample, which has roughly 32,000 clones. The sequenced sample consisted of PBMCs. All receptors come from a woman aged 25 to 39 in good health and a related stem cell transplant donor.

This chain connects TRBV5-1 to TRBJ1-1; 10 bases line up with TRBD1. Germline V gene sequence: CDR1 SGHRS, CDR2 YFSETQ. The CDR3 consists of 15 residues. The V and J ends lost 1 base and 4 bases, in that order; junction bases with no gene match: 4. CDR3 region: CASSLHWTGGTEAFF. CDR3 DNA sequence: TGCGCCAGCAGCTTGCATTGGACAGGGGGCACTGAAGCTTTCTTT.

The J gene is TRBJ1-5, the V gene TRBV6-2 or TRBV6-3; 8 bases match TRBD1. Germline V lookup: CDR1 MNHEY, CDR2 SVGEGT. With 6 bases clipped from V and 1 base from J, the junction kept 11 bases outside the gene matches. CDR3 length: 17 amino acids. The CDR3 here is CASRRQGLGKSNQPQHF. CDR3 nucleotide sequence: TGTGCCAGCAGACGACAGGGGCTCGGGAAGAGCAATCAGCCCCAGCATTTT.

This clone was picked up many times. J is TRBJ1-1 and V is TRBV2; the match to TRBD1 covers 12 bases. CDR3 size: 14 residues. Losses at the gene ends were 6 bases for V and 11 bases for J; bases not matched to a gene: 10. The germline V gene has CDR1 SNHLY and CDR2 FYNNEI. CDR3 bases: TGTGCCAGCAGCGCCGGGACAGGGGGCGGGGAGGCTTTCTTT. Amino acids: CASSAGTGGGEAFF.

This clone was seen at least ten times. The rearrangement uses TRBV2 and TRBJ2-7; 7 bases are shared with TRBD2. Germline trimming cut 2 bases from V and 2 bases from J; bases unmatched to any gene: 3. The CDR3 loop spans 14 amino acids. CDR1 is SNHLY and CDR2 is FYNNEI in the germline V gene. CDR3 amino acids: CASSERGEAYEQYF. The CDR3 bases are TGTGCCAGCAGTGAACGGGGGGAAGCCTACGAGCAGTACTTC.

This clone was found many times. The chain is built from TRBV27 and TRBJ1-4; the D gene is possibly TRBD1 (6 bases). V was pared by 5 bases and J by 7 bases, with 17 bases between. CDR1 is MNHEY and CDR2 is SMNVEV in the germline V gene (reference sequence). The CDR3 is 15 amino acids. The CDR3 DNA sequence: TGTGCCAGCAGTCCTTCGGAGGGGGAATCTGAAAAACTGTTTTTT. Translated: CASSPSEGESEKLFF.

Comments on this clone: One end of the junction is discordant with germline, which a read error may explain. The rearrangement links TRBV4-1 to TRBJ2-3; D unclear. Germline CDR1 is MGHRA and CDR2 is YSYEKL. The CDR3 has 15 residues. CDR3 sequence (DNA): TGCGCCAGCAGCCAAGATCTTAATATAGCAGATCCGCAGTATTTT. Translated, it gives CASSQDLNIADPQYF.